The source of this T cell receptor beta chain is a study of blood T cell repertoires in COVID-19. Clones were sequenced by immunoSEQ multiplex PCR, and TCRdb holds only the in-frame ones, with some missing. The table has 65,000 to 75,000 clones, around 74% seen once. The V end was cut by 3 bases, the J end by 7 bases, with 16 bases between. Germline assignment: CDR1 LGHDT and CDR2 YNNKEL (reference sequence). This CDR3 contains 15 residues. This receptor was obtained from a man aged 65 to 79 with acute or convalescent COVID-19. Specimen: peripheral blood. This chain links TRBV3-1 (or the pseudogene TRBV3-2) with TRBJ1-5, with a possible D match to TRBD1 (6 bases). The CDR3 loop is CASSQTSGVEQPQHF. CDR3 DNA sequence: TGTGCCAGCAGCCAGACTTCAGGGGTAGAACAGCCCCAGCATTTT.